The rows below give T cell receptor beta chains drawn from one sample of a study of T cell repertoires in cytomegalovirus infection. TCRdb ran MiXCR on the reads and lists one entry per CDR3 protein. The sample shows about 830,000 distinct CDR3 sequences, about 33% of them seen only once. Which antigens these TCRs recognize remains unknown. The sequenced sample was cultured CD8+ T cells from PBMCs, obtained from culture after CMV antigen stimulation. The receptors were sampled from a human donor in good health (CMV status not recorded). Some clones in this sample may be carry-over from other donors' samples. Each CDR3 is given with its conserved first and last residue. The order of the fields is J gene, D gene, V gene, clone size, CDR3 protein, CDR3 DNA. A D gene is named only where the DNA matches it firmly. Expanded clones are given a class, and other clones once, few, many or no size at all.

J: TRBJ2-2; D: .; V: TRBV5-1; size: few; CDR3: CASSFQTRNTGELFF; DNA: TGCGCCAGCAGTTTCCAGACTAGAAACACCGGGGAGCTGTTTTTT
J: TRBJ2-7; D: .; V: TRBV4-2; size: .; CDR3: CASSQLLGRYTYEQYF; DNA: TGTGCCAGCAGCCAATTGCTAGGCCGTTACACCTACGAGCAGTACTTC
J: TRBJ1-2; D: .; V: TRBV12-3/TRBV12-4; size: many; CDR3: CASRGVLLTVAIGSYYGYTF; DNA: TGTGCCAGCAGGGGGGTTCTACTGACAGTGGCAATAGGGTCGTACTATGGCTACACCTTC
J: TRBJ2-3; D: .; V: TRBV12-3/TRBV12-4; size: .; CDR3: CASSLEGSYTDTQYF; DNA: TGTGCCAGCAGTTTGGAGGGGTCGTATACAGATACGCAGTATTTT
J: TRBJ2-1; D: .; V: TRBV6-6; size: few; CDR3: CASKSGRSSYNEQFF; DNA: TGTGCCAGCAAGAGCGGAAGGTCTTCCTACAATGAGCAGTTCTTC
J: TRBJ2-1; D: .; V: TRBV5-1; size: few; CDR3: CASSFPDNEQFF; DNA: TGCGCCAGCAGCTTCCCAGACAATGAGCAGTTCTTC
J: TRBJ1-5; D: .; V: TRBV5-6; size: .; CDR3: CASSFGASYSPQHF; DNA: TGTGCCAGCAGCTTCGGGGCCAGCTATTCTCCCCAGCATTTT
J: TRBJ1-2; D: TRBD1; V: TRBV7-6; size: .; CDR3: CASSLGGTGVYGYTF; DNA: TGTGCCAGCAGCTTAGGGGGGACAGGTGTCTATGGCTACACCTTC
J: TRBJ1-1; D: .; V: TRBV15; size: .; CDR3: CATSRDRGAAEAFF; DNA: TGTGCCACCAGCAGAGATCGGGGGGCCGCTGAAGCTTTCTTT
J: TRBJ2-3; D: .; V: TRBV29-1; size: few; CDR3: CSVEALKHATDTQYF; DNA: TGCAGCGTTGAAGCGCTTAAGCACGCCACAGATACGCAGTATTTT
J: TRBJ2-1; D: TRBD1; V: TRBV15; size: few; CDR3: CATSRDKGQGGSNEQFF; DNA: TGTGCCACCAGCAGAGATAAGGGACAGGGGGGCTCCAATGAGCAGTTCTTC
J: TRBJ1-1; D: .; V: TRBV12-3/TRBV12-4; size: .; CDR3: CASSFETGNTEAFF; DNA: TGTGCCAGCAGTTTTGAGACAGGGAACACTGAAGCTTTCTTT
J: TRBJ2-5; D: TRBD2; V: TRBV7-2; size: many; CDR3: CASSSGVSGGKTQYF; DNA: TGTGCCAGCAGCTCCGGGGTTAGCGGGGGAAAGACCCAGTACTTC
J: TRBJ1-5; D: .; V: TRBV15; size: .; CDR3: CATSRDRGFSNQPQHF; DNA: TGTGCCACCAGCAGAGATCGGGGATTTAGCAATCAGCCCCAGCATTTT
J: TRBJ1-6; D: .; V: TRBV7-9; size: many; CDR3: CASSPNLELGSPLHF; DNA: TGTGCCAGCAGTCCAAACCTCGAATTGGGTTCACCCCTCCACTTT
J: TRBJ2-6; D: .; V: TRBV27; size: many; CDR3: CASSLTGANVLTF; DNA: TGTGCCAGCAGTTTAACTGGGGCCAACGTCCTGACTTTC